This TCR beta chain is from a study of shared clonotypes between healthy human individuals. The assay was immunoSEQ multiplex PCR, and TCRdb's table has in-frame clones only and misses some. The repertoire holds about 1 million clones, with around 76% as singletons. CDR3 size: 14 residues. Germline-derived CDR1 and CDR2 are SNHLY and FYNNEI. Trimming took off 6 bases at V and 1 base at J, with 11 bases between the two ends. The sample taken for sequencing was memory CD4+ T cells sorted from blood. The subset is: CD45RA-negative fraction. The chain employs TRBV2 and TRBJ2-3; D is uncertain. The TCR comes from a man aged 18-30 years in good health. CDR3 DNA sequence: TGTGCCAGCAGAGGCCGTGGGGGCACAGATACGCAGTATTTT. Translating it yields CASRGRGGTDTQYF.